The 29 T cell receptor beta chains listed next were all sequenced from one sample in a study of cytomegalovirus exposure and HLA in healthy donors. Both 60 Vbeta primers and 13 Jbeta primers went into the PCR. TCRdb's copy holds only in-frame clones and misses some; the assay was immunoSEQ multiplex PCR. The repertoire holds roughly 70,000 clones, with roughly 70% as singletons. Sequencing input: PBMCs. The receptors were gathered from a man aged 70-80 years in good health and CMV-seronegative.

The gene calls are TRBV19 and TRBJ1-2, with TRBD1 matching 9 bases. The CDR3 covers 17 residues. Germline V gene sequence: CDR1 LNHDA, CDR2 SQIVND (reference sequence). The ends lost 1 base at V and 3 bases at J; junction bases unmatched: 9. The CDR3 nucleotides read TGTGCCAGTAGTATAGGGACAGGGGTTGGACTTGACTATGGCTACACCTTC. Amino acids: CASSIGTGVGLDYGYTF.

This chain links TRBV5-1 with TRBJ2-4, with TRBD1 matching over 8 bases. This CDR3 region has 14 residues. Germline trimming cut 3 bases from V and 8 bases from J; bases unmatched to any gene: 7. Germline CDR1 and CDR2: SGHRS and YFSETQ. The CDR3 reads CASSSGTGGDIQYF. CDR3 in DNA: TGCGCCAGCAGCTCGGGGACAGGTGGGGACATTCAGTACTTC.

V usage is TRBV27 and J usage is TRBJ1-1; possible D gene TRBD1, 5 bases. This CDR3 is 16 amino acids long. Per germline, CDR1 MNHEY and CDR2 SMNVEV (reference sequence). V gave up 2 bases and J gave up 0 bases, with 13 bases separating them. The CDR3 DNA sequence: TGTGCCAGCAGTTTAGGGATCCAGGGCATGAACACTGAAGCTTTCTTT. Translation: CASSLGIQGMNTEAFF.

This clone has more than one count but fewer than ten. The CDR3 loop is CASSLAQGSAEAFF. CDR3 sequence (DNA): TGTGCCAGCAGCTTAGCACAGGGTTCCGCTGAAGCTTTCTTT. This chain uses TRBV11-2 with TRBJ1-1; D might be TRBD1 (6 bases). Trimming left V 1 base short and J 6 bases short, with 12 bases between. The CDR3 is 14 amino acids. In germline, CDR1 is SGHAT, CDR2 FQNNGV.

The table lists this clone with a few counts. V and J are TRBV5-1 and TRBJ1-4; the D gene is possibly TRBD1 (6 bases). Germline-derived CDR1 and CDR2 are SGHRS and YFSETQ. There are 14 residues in the CDR3. V was pared by 0 bases and J by 5 bases, with 8 bases between. The CDR3 sequence is CASSLGDTNEKLFF. The CDR3 coding sequence is TGCGCCAGCAGCTTGGGGGACACCAATGAAAAACTGTTTTTT. Full variable domain (remainder filled in from reference TRBV5-1 and TRBJ1-4): KAGVTQTPRYLIKTRGQQVTLSCSPISGHRSVSWYQQTPGQGLQFLFEYFSETQRNKGNFPGRFSGRQFSNSRSEMNVSTLELGDSALYLCASSLGDTNEKLFFGSGTQLSVL.

The V gene is TRBV18, the J gene TRBJ1-2, with 11 bases that match TRBD1. The germline gives CDR1 KGHSH, CDR2 LQKENI. V was clipped by 2 bases and J by 8 bases; unmatched bases: 7. The CDR3 has 15 amino acids. The CDR3 DNA sequence: TGTGCCAGCTCACCAACCGGGACAGGGGGTCTAGGCTACACCTTC. Residues: CASSPTGTGGLGYTF.

This chain joins TRBV7-9 and TRBJ2-3; D gene ambiguous. The CDR3 extends over 11 amino acids. Trimming removed 10 bases at V and 11 bases at J, with 16 bases between. Germline V gene data show CDR1 as SEHNR and CDR2 as FQNEAQ (reference sequence). This CDR3 reads CATSSSRGQYF. CDR3 sequence (DNA): TGTGCCACCTCATCTTCGAGAGGGCAGTATTTT.

CDR3 nucleotides: TGTGCCAGCAGTCGGACAGGGGGCTTCACAGATACGCAGTATTTT. Translation: CASSRTGGFTDTQYF. The chain recombines TRBV11-2 with TRBJ2-3; TRBD1 matches at 11 bases. The CDR3 extends over 15 amino acids. From germline, CDR1 is SGHAT and CDR2 FQNNGV. J lost 2 bases, V lost 6 bases, and 4 bases had no gene match. Drawing the rest from reference TRBV11-2 and TRBJ2-3, the complete variable domain is EAGVAQSPRYKIIEKRQSVAFWCNPISGHATLYWYQQILGQGPKLLIQFQNNGVVDDSQLPKDRFSAERLKGVDSTLKIQPAKLEDSAVYLCASSRTGGFTDTQYFGPGTRLTVL.

The V call is TRBV6-1, the J call TRBJ2-5; 15 bases agree with TRBD2. Germline assignment: CDR1 MNHNS and CDR2 SASEGT. J was trimmed by 13 bases and V by 2 bases; bases with no gene match: 5. The CDR3 runs 14 residues. The CDR3 protein is CASSEPGLAGGRYF. The DNA of the CDR3 is TGTGCCAGCAGTGAACCGGGACTAGCGGGGGGAAGGTACTTC.

The chain combines TRBV6-5 with TRBJ1-6; TRBD1 matches 7 bases. The CDR3 loop spans 15 amino acids. Germline loops: CDR1 MNHEY, CDR2 SVGAGI. V lost 5 bases, J lost 7 bases, and 8 bases stayed unmatched. CDR3 in DNA: TGTGCCAGCAGTAAACAGGGGCGGCAGAATTCACCCCTCCACTTT. Its protein product is CASSKQGRQNSPLHF.

The V gene is TRBV4-3, the J gene TRBJ2-1, with D possibly TRBD1 on 5 matching bases. V dropped 1 base and J dropped 2 bases, with 12 bases sitting between them. The CDR3 loop spans 16 amino acids. CDR1 is LGHNA and CDR2 is YSLEER in the germline V gene. The CDR3 here is CASSQVLQGTYNEQFF. Here the CDR3 DNA reads TGCGCCAGCAGCCAAGTACTCCAGGGAACCTACAATGAGCAGTTCTTC.

This clone was seen a few times. This chain connects TRBV7-9 to TRBJ2-7; TRBD1 might be the D (6 bases). Germline V lookup: CDR1 SEHNR, CDR2 FQNEAQ (reference sequence). V lost 4 bases to trimming and J lost 0 bases, with 13 bases between them. This CDR3 is built from 15 residues. The DNA for the CDR3 is TGTGCCAGCAGCTCCCATAAGACAGGCTCCTACGAGCAGTACTTC. Translated: CASSSHKTGSYEQYF.

The chain uses TRBV15 and TRBJ1-1, with D possibly matching TRBD1 (5 bases). This CDR3 contains 15 residues. V dropped 3 bases and J dropped 1 base, with 12 bases sitting between them. The germline V gene encodes CDR1 LNHNV and CDR2 YYDKDF (reference sequence). CDR3 protein: CATSRGGTGNTEAFF. In DNA, the CDR3 is TGTGCCACCAGCAGGGGGGGGACGGGGAACACTGAAGCTTTCTTT.

J is TRBJ2-7 and V is TRBV20-1; D unclear. In germline, CDR1 is DFQATT, CDR2 SNEGSKA (reference sequence). The CDR3 covers 11 residues. V was trimmed by 5 bases and J by 6 bases, leaving 11 bases between them. CDR3 protein: CSALRNREQYF. CDR3 in DNA: TGCAGTGCTCTTAGAAACCGCGAGCAGTACTTC.

This chain links TRBV6-5 with TRBJ2-7, with TRBD2 matching 8 bases. CDR1 and CDR2 from the germline V gene are MNHEY and SVGAGI. The trim removed 0 bases at V and 6 bases at J, leaving 7 bases unmatched. The CDR3 is 15 amino acids. CDR3 nucleotide sequence: TGTGCCAGCAGTTACTCAGGACTAGCCTCATCCGAGCAGTACTTC. This translates into CASSYSGLASSEQYF.

This clone was seen a handful of times. The chain has TRBV2 and TRBJ1-2, with D maybe TRBD1 (5 bases). The germline gives CDR1 SNHLY, CDR2 FYNNEI. Trimming removed 5 bases from V and 5 bases from J, with 15 bases in between. The CDR3 totals 14 residues. CDR3 amino acids: CASSTIGGAYGYTF. The CDR3 DNA sequence: TGTGCCAGCAGTACCATTGGCGGGGCATATGGCTACACCTTC.

This rearrangement joins TRBV29-1 to TRBJ2-7, with a weak D call TRBD2 (5 bases). The CDR3 length is 12 residues. Germline CDR1 and CDR2: SQVTM and ANQGSEA. Trimming took 4 bases from V and 0 from J, leaving 7 bases between them. The CDR3 is CSVARGSYEQYF. CDR3 in DNA: TGCAGCGTTGCACGGGGCTCCTACGAGCAGTACTTC.

This sequence joins TRBV2 and TRBJ2-7; a possible D gene is TRBD1 (5 bases). The CDR3 is 14 residues long. The ends were cut back, 6 bases at V and 4 bases at J, with 16 bases in the middle. The germline V gene encodes CDR1 SNHLY and CDR2 FYNNEI. CDR3 residues: CASRGPGRVYEQYF. Here the CDR3 DNA reads TGTGCCAGCAGGGGGCCAGGACGAGTTTACGAGCAGTACTTC.

This clone is termed medium-sized. V is TRBV4-3 and J is TRBJ1-4; the D gene is possibly TRBD1 (5 bases). Germline V gene lookup returns CDR1 LGHNA and CDR2 YSLEER. Trimming removed 0 bases from V and 7 bases from J, with 15 bases in between. CDR3 length: 16 amino acids. As DNA, the CDR3 is TGCGCCAGCAGCCAAGATAGCGGGGCAGGGAGTGAAAAACTGTTTTTT. It specifies CASSQDSGAGSEKLFF.

This clone was seen only once. The chain has TRBV7-6 and TRBJ2-4, with a possible D match to TRBD2 (6 bases). This CDR3 is built from 17 residues. CDR1 is SGHVS, CDR2 FNYEAQ, per germline. V shed 4 bases and J shed 1 base, with 17 bases lying between them. In DNA, the CDR3 is TGTGCCAGCAGCTCGCGGGGAATTCACTTGGCCAAAAACATTCAGTACTTC. Residues: CASSSRGIHLAKNIQYF.

This clone has a handful of counts. The V and J genes are TRBV5-1 and TRBJ1-1; TRBD1 matches at 8 bases. The trim removed 3 bases at V and 8 bases at J, leaving 6 bases unmatched. The CDR3 runs to 13 residues. Per germline, CDR1 SGHRS and CDR2 YFSETQ. This CDR3 is CASSSPGGAEAFF. In DNA, the CDR3 is TGCGCCAGCAGCTCCCCAGGGGGCGCGGAAGCTTTCTTT. The whole variable domain, remainder taken from reference TRBV5-1 and TRBJ1-1, is KAGVTQTPRYLIKTRGQQVTLSCSPISGHRSVSWYQQTPGQGLQFLFEYFSETQRNKGNFPGRFSGRQFSNSRSEMNVSTLELGDSALYLCASSSPGGAEAFFGQGTRLTVV.

This rearrangement joins TRBV5-3 to TRBJ1-6; 7 bases agree with TRBD1. TRBV5-3 is sorted into the ORF group, with uncertain function. The CDR3 has 18 amino acids. V was clipped by 2 bases and J by 4 bases; unmatched bases: 12. The CDR3 sequence: CARSLSRDRLCYNSPLHF. CDR3 nucleotides: TGTGCCAGAAGCTTATCCCGGGACAGACTGTGTTATAATTCACCCCTCCACTTT.

The chain joins TRBV11-2 to TRBJ1-4; D unresolved. The CDR3 totals 14 residues. Trimming shortened V by 0 bases and J by 5 bases, and 7 bases separated the two germline ends. CDR1 and CDR2 from the germline V gene are SGHAT and FQNNGV. The chain's CDR3 is CASSLDRRNEKLFF. The CDR3 nucleotides read TGTGCCAGCAGCTTAGATAGGCGGAATGAAAAACTGTTTTTT. Filled out from reference TRBV11-2 and TRBJ1-4, the complete variable domain reads EAGVAQSPRYKIIEKRQSVAFWCNPISGHATLYWYQQILGQGPKLLIQFQNNGVVDDSQLPKDRFSAERLKGVDSTLKIQPAKLEDSAVYLCASSLDRRNEKLFFGSGTQLSVL.

The chain carries TRBV2 and TRBJ2-5; TRBD1 matches 8 bases. Germline CDR1 reads SNHLY; CDR2 reads FYNNEI. V lost 6 bases and J lost 5; bases outside the gene matches: 11. The CDR3 spans 15 residues. The CDR3 DNA reads as TGTGCCAGCAGGTATGGACAGGGATCGGAGGAGACCCAGTACTTC. It codes for CASRYGQGSEETQYF.

The chain couples TRBV4-3 to TRBJ1-6; D unresolved. V lost 2 bases and J 0 bases, leaving 11 bases between the germline ends. The CDR3 length is 17 residues. The germline V gene encodes CDR1 LGHNA and CDR2 YSLEER. CDR3 nucleotide sequence: TGCGCCAGCAGCCAAAGCACTAAGAACTCCTATAATTCACCCCTCCACTTT. It specifies CASSQSTKNSYNSPLHF.

For this clone: One junction end disagrees with the germline gene, perhaps due to a read error. V is TRBV5-1 and J is TRBJ1-6, with D hard to call. Germline V lookup: CDR1 SGHRS, CDR2 YFSETQ. The CDR3 loop spans 13 amino acids. CDR3 region: CASSQDRGSSLHF. CDR3 coding DNA: TGCGCCAGCAGCCAAGACCGGGGTTCATCCCTCCACTTT.

The chain joins TRBV28 to TRBJ1-5, with D hard to call. The CDR3 length is 13 residues. Trimming pared 6 bases from V and 0 bases from J, leaving 6 bases between. Per germline, CDR1 MDHEN and CDR2 SYDVKM. CDR3 amino acids: CASREVSNQPQHF. For the CDR3, the DNA is TGTGCCAGCAGGGAGGTTAGCAATCAGCCCCAGCATTTT. The full variable domain, its missing parts supplied by reference TRBV28 and TRBJ1-5, is DVKVTQSSRYLVKRTGEKVFLECVQDMDHENMFWYRQDPGLGLRLIYFSYDVKMKEKGDIPEGYSVSREKKERFSLILESASTNQTSMYLCASREVSNQPQHFGDGTRLSIL.

This clone has a handful of counts. The chain is built from TRBV29-1 and TRBJ2-7; 7 nucleotides align to TRBD1. The V gene's germline CDR1 is SQVTM and CDR2 ANQGSEA. V was pared by 6 bases and J by 2 bases, with 4 bases of the junction left unmatched. The CDR3 loop spans 12 amino acids. As DNA, the CDR3 is TGCAGCGTGGGACAGACTACCTACGAGCAGTACTTC. Protein product: CSVGQTTYEQYF.

In the case of this clone: This sample also contains other DNA sequences that code for the same CDR3. CDR3: CASSEQGYEQYF. CDR3 DNA sequence: TGTGCCAGCAGTGAACAGGGTTACGAGCAGTACTTC. The J gene is TRBJ2-7, the V gene TRBV2, with a tentative D call TRBD1 (5 bases). V lost 2 bases, J lost 4 bases, and 6 bases lay in between. The germline V gene has CDR1 SNHLY and CDR2 FYNNEI. The CDR3 runs to 12 residues.